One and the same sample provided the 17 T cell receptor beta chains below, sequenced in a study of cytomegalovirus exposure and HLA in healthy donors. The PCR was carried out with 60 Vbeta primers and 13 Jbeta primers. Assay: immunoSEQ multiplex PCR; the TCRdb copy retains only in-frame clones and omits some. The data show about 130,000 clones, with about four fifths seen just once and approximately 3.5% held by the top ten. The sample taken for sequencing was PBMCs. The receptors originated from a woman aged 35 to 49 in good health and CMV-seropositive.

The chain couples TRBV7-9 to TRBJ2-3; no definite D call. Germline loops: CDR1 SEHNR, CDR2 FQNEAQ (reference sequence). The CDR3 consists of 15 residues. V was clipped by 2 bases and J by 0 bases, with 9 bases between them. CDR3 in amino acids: CASSLPGLSTDTQYF. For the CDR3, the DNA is TGTGCCAGCAGCTTACCGGGTCTTAGCACAGATACGCAGTATTTT.

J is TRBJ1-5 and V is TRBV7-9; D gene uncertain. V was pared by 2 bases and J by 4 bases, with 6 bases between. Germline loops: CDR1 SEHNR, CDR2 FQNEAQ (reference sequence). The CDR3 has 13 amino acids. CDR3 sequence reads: CASSLNSNQPQHF. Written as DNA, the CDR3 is TGTGCCAGCAGCTTAAATTCGAATCAGCCCCAGCATTTT. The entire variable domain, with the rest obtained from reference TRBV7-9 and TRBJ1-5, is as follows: DTGVSQNPRHKITKRGQNVTFRCDPISEHNRLYWYRQTLGQGPEFLTYFQNEAQLEKSRLLSDRFSAERPKGSFSTLEIQRTEQGDSAMYLCASSLNSNQPQHFGDGTRLSIL.

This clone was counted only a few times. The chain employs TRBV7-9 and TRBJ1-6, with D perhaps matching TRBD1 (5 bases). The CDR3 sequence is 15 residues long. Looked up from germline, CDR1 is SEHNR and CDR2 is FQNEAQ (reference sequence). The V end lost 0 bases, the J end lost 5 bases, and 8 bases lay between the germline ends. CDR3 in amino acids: CASSLAVTDNSPLHF. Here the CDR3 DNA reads TGTGCCAGCAGCTTAGCTGTGACAGATAATTCACCCCTCCACTTT.

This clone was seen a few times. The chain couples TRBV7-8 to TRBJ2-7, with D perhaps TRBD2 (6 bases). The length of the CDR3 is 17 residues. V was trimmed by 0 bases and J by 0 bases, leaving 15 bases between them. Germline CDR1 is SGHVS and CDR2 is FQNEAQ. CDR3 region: CASSLAGGTGSSYEQYF. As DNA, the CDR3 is TGTGCCAGCAGCTTAGCGGGCGGGACGGGAAGCTCCTACGAGCAGTACTTC.

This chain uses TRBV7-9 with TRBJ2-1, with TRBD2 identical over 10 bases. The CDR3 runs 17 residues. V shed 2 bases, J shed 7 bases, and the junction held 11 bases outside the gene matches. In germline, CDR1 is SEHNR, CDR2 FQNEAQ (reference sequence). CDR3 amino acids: CASSLTAGGPIRNEQFF. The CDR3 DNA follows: TGTGCCAGCAGCTTAACAGCGGGAGGGCCTATCAGAAATGAGCAGTTCTTC.

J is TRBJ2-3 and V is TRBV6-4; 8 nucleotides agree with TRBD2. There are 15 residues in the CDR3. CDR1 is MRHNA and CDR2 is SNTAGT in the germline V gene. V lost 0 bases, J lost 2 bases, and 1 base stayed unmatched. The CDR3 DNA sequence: TGTGCCAGCAGTGACTCTAGCGGGATCACAGATACGCAGTATTTT. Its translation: CASSDSSGITDTQYF.

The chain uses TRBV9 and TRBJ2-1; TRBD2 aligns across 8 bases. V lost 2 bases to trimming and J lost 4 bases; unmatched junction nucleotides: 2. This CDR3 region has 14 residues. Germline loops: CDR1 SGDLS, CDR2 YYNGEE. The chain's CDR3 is CASSVREGYNEQFF. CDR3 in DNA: TGTGCCAGCAGCGTCCGGGAGGGGTACAATGAGCAGTTCTTC.

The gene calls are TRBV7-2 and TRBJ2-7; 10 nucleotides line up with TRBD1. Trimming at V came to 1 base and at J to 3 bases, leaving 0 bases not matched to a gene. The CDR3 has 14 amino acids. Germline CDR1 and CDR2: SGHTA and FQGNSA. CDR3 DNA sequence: TGTGCCAGCAGCTTAGGGGACAGGGGCTACGAGCAGTACTTC. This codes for CASSLGDRGYEQYF.

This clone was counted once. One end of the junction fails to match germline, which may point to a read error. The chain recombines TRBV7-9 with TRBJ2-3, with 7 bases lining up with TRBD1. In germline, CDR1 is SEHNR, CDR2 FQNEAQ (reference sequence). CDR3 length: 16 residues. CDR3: CSSSLGQGEHTDTQYF. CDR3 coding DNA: TGTTCCAGCAGCTTAGGCCAGGGGGAACACACAGATACGCAGTATTTT.

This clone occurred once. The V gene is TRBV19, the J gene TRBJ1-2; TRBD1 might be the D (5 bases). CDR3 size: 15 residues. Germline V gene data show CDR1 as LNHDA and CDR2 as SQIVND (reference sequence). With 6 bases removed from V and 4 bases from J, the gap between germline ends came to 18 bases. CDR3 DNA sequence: TGTGCCAGTAGAGCTTCAGGGAGGACTATCTATGGCTACACCTTC. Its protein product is CASRASGRTIYGYTF.

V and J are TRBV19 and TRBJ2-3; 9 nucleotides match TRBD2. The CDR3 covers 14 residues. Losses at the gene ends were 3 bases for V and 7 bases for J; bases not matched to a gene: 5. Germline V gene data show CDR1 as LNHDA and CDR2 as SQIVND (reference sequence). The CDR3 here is CASSMLAGSYTQYF. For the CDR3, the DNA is TGTGCCAGTAGTATGCTAGCGGGAAGTTATACGCAGTATTTT.

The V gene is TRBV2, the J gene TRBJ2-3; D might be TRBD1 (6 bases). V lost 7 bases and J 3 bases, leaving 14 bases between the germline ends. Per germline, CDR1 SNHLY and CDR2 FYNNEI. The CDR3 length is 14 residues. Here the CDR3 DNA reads TGTGCCAGCAATCCAGGACAGATAACAGATACGCAGTATTTT. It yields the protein CASNPGQITDTQYF.

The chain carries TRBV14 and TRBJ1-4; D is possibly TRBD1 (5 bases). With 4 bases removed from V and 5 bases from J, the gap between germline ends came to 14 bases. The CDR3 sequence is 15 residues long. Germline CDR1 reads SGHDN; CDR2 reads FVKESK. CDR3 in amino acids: CASSRREGRNEKLFF. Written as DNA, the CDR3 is TGTGCCAGCAGCCGCCGGGAGGGGCGGAATGAAAAACTGTTTTTT.

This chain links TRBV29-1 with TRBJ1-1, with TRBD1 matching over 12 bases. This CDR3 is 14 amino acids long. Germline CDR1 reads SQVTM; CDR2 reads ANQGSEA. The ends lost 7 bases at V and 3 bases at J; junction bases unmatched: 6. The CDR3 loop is CSGGTGGLYTEAFF. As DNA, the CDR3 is TGCAGCGGGGGGACAGGGGGCTTGTACACTGAAGCTTTCTTT. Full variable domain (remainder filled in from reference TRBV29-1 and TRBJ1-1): SAVISQKPSRDICQRGTSLTIQCQVDSQVTMMFWYRQQPGQSLTLIATANQGSEATYESGFVIDKFPISRPNLTFSTLTVSNMSPEDSSIYLCSGGTGGLYTEAFFGQGTRLTVV.

The CDR3 spells CASRRLPGQGAVGYNEQFF. The CDR3 DNA sequence: TGCGCCAGCAGACGGCTCCCGGGACAGGGGGCGGTAGGATACAATGAGCAGTTCTTC. The gene calls are TRBV5-1 and TRBJ2-1; TRBD1 matches 12 bases. There are 19 residues in the CDR3. V lost 5 bases and J lost 4; bases outside the gene matches: 16. Germline V lookup: CDR1 SGHRS, CDR2 YFSETQ. The full variable domain, rest sourced from reference TRBV5-1 and TRBJ2-1, is KAGVTQTPRYLIKTRGQQVTLSCSPISGHRSVSWYQQTPGQGLQFLFEYFSETQRNKGNFPGRFSGRQFSNSRSEMNVSTLELGDSALYLCASRRLPGQGAVGYNEQFFGPGTRLTVL.

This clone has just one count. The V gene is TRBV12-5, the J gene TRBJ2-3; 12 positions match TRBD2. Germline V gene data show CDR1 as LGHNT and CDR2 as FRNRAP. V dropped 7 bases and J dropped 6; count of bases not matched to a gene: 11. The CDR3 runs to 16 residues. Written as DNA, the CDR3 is TGTGCTAGTGATTCCGGGACTAGCGGGTTCAGGGATACGCAGTATTTT. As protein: CASDSGTSGFRDTQYF.

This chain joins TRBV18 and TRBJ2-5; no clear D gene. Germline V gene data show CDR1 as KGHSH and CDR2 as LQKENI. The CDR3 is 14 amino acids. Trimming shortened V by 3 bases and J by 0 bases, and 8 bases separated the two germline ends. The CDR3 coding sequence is TGTGCCAGCTCACCGTTGGCAGACCAAGAGACCCAGTACTTC. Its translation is CASSPLADQETQYF.